A selection of T cell receptor beta chains follows, all from one sample in a study of cytomegalovirus exposure and HLA in healthy donors. The method was immunoSEQ multiplex PCR; TCRdb's version includes in-frame clones alone and lacks a portion of them. The sample carries hundreds of thousands of clones, 75% to 80% recorded once. The sequencing input was PBMCs. The receptor source for this set is a male donor in good health and CMV-seronegative. CDR3s include the opening cysteine and the closing phenylalanine or tryptophan. The D gene is left open where the match is weak. Clone size, where shown, is once, few, many, or a class for clones that have expanded.

j_gene,d_gene,v_gene,abundance,CDR3aa,CDR3nt
TRBJ2-3,TRBD2,TRBV5-1,NA,CASSLAFASGDTQYF,TGCGCCAGCAGCTTGGCCTTTGCTAGCGGAGATACGCAGTATTTT
TRBJ2-2,TRBD1,TRBV6-5,few,CASSYRPGQTTGELFF,TGTGCCAGCAGTTACCGGCCGGGACAGACGACCGGGGAGCTGTTTTTT
TRBJ2-3,TRBD2,TRBV9,NA,CASSVVAGGDTQYF,TGTGCCAGCAGCGTAGTGGCGGGAGGGGATACGCAGTATTTT
TRBJ1-2,NA,TRBV28,NA,CASSLSGTYYGYTF,TGTGCCAGCAGTTTATCTGGGACTTACTATGGCTACACCTTC
TRBJ2-3,NA,TRBV7-8,NA,CASMVSENTDTQYF,TGTGCCAGCATGGTCTCGGAGAACACAGATACGCAGTATTTT
TRBJ2-2,TRBD2,TRBV7-8,few,CASSLVRGLNTGELFF,TGTGCCAGCAGCTTAGTGCGGGGGTTAAACACCGGGGAGCTGTTTTTT
TRBJ1-2,NA,TRBV27,NA,CASSSWGRDYGYTF,TGTGCCAGCAGCTCCTGGGGGCGCGACTATGGCTACACCTTC
TRBJ2-3,NA,TRBV19,NA,CASKGGDTSTDTQYF,TGTGCCAGTAAGGGCGGGGATACTAGCACAGATACGCAGTATTTT
TRBJ2-1,TRBD2,TRBV9,NA,CASSVGGGRNNEQFF,TGTGCCAGCAGCGTAGGGGGCGGGAGAAACAATGAGCAGTTCTTC
TRBJ1-1,NA,TRBV5-6,NA,CASNRGQRNTEAFF,TGTGCCAGCAACCGTGGACAGAGGAACACTGAAGCTTTCTTT
TRBJ2-7,NA,TRBV9,NA,CASSSRDIPYEQYF,TGTGCCAGCAGCTCAAGAGACATTCCCTACGAGCAGTACTTC
TRBJ2-7,NA,TRBV7-6,NA,CASSQDITYEQYF,TGTGCCAGCAGCCAAGACATAACCTACGAGCAGTACTTC
TRBJ1-5,NA,TRBV2,NA,CASSDVGRDQPQHF,TGTGCCAGCAGTGACGTCGGTCGTGATCAGCCCCAGCATTTT
TRBJ2-7,TRBD2,TRBV19,NA,CANSMTSGRWEQYF,TGTGCCAATAGTATGACTAGCGGGAGGTGGGAGCAGTACTTC
TRBJ2-1,NA,TRBV7-2,few,CASSFNNEQFF,TGTGCCAGCAGCTTCAACAATGAGCAGTTCTTC
TRBJ2-7,NA,TRBV27,NA,CASSSTGLTYEQYF,TGTGCCAGCAGTTCTACGGGACTTACCTACGAGCAGTACTTC
TRBJ1-2,TRBD1,TRBV28,NA,CASSPPGQVGTGYTF,TGTGCCAGCAGTCCCCCAGGACAGGTAGGGACTGGCTACACCTTC
TRBJ2-7,TRBD1,TRBV29-1,once,CSVERQGAPYEQYF,TGCAGCGTTGAAAGACAGGGGGCGCCTTACGAGCAGTACTTC
TRBJ2-1,TRBD2,TRBV29-1,few,CSVERLAGYNEQFF,TGCAGCGTTGAGCGGCTAGCGGGCTACAATGAGCAGTTCTTC
TRBJ1-1,TRBD1,TRBV18,NA,CASSPTGGEDTEAFF,TGTGCCAGCTCACCAACAGGGGGGGAGGACACTGAAGCTTTCTTT
TRBJ1-4,TRBD1,TRBV10-1,NA,CASSDRDRVHEKLFF,TGCGCCAGCAGTGACCGGGACAGGGTACATGAAAAACTGTTTTTT
TRBJ2-7,NA,TRBV21-1,NA,CASSKAGPIGYF,TGTGCCAGCAGCAAAGCCGGTCCAATCGGGTACTTC
TRBJ1-2,TRBD1,TRBV28,NA,CASSPGTGIGYTF,TGTGCCAGCAGTCCCGGGACAGGGATTGGCTACACCTTC
TRBJ2-3,NA,TRBV5-1,NA,CASSWGVAGQTDTQYF,TGCGCCAGCAGCTGGGGGGTGGCGGGACAGACAGATACGCAGTATTTT
TRBJ1-2,TRBD1,TRBV4-3,NA,CASSQAFGQGAYGYTF,TGCGCCAGCAGCCAAGCCTTCGGACAGGGGGCCTATGGCTACACCTTC
TRBJ1-1,NA,TRBV18,few,CASSPQQGSGTEAFF,TGTGCCAGCTCACCTCAACAGGGTAGCGGGACTGAAGCTTTCTTT
TRBJ2-7,NA,TRBV2,NA,CASSDQGSGYEQYF,TGTGCCAGCAGTGACCAGGGGTCAGGCTACGAGCAGTACTTC
TRBJ2-7,TRBD2,TRBV18,once,CASSPRSTAGALEQYF,TGTGCCAGCTCACCACGGTCGACAGCGGGGGCCCTCGAGCAGTACTTC
TRBJ2-2,TRBD1,TRBV6-5,NA,CASGRDRGGTGELFF,TGTGCCAGTGGCCGGGACAGGGGTGGCACCGGGGAGCTGTTTTTT
TRBJ2-1,NA,TRBV11-2,NA,CASSLTGNYNEQFF,TGTGCCAGCAGCTTAACGGGGAATTACAATGAGCAGTTCTTC
TRBJ2-1,NA,TRBV5-1,few,CASSSDSYNEQFF,TGCGCCAGCAGCTCCGACAGCTACAATGAGCAGTTCTTC
TRBJ2-1,TRBD2,TRBV5-1,NA,CASSLVTGDYAHNEQFF,TGCGCCAGCAGCTTGGTTACGGGGGACTATGCCCACAATGAGCAGTTCTTC
TRBJ2-1,NA,TRBV30,once,CAWSEGRDNEQFF,TGTGCCTGGAGTGAGGGCAGGGACAATGAGCAGTTCTTC